These 20 T cell receptor beta chains came from one sample sequenced in a study of T cell repertoires in aging, cancer and after chemotherapy. TRB rearrangements spanning V, D and J were amplified using mixed TRB-A/B primers. In TCRdb, the multiplex PCR reads were re-called with MiXCR into one record per CDR3 protein. This sample has some 7,900 distinct CDR3 sequences; 25% to 35% occur once, and the top ten carry about 10%. TCR beta rearrangements were amplified from peripheral blood genomic DNA. The sample consisted of blood. These receptors were collected from a human donor in good health.

The chain links TRBV19 to TRBJ1-2, with D unclear. The V gene lost 7 bases and the J gene lost 10 bases, with 22 bases spanning the gap. Germline assignment: CDR1 LNHDA and CDR2 SQIVND (reference sequence). The CDR3 totals 14 residues. CDR3 nucleotide sequence: TGTGCCAGTACTGTGAAGGGAGGAGACTATAACTACACCTTC. Its translation: CASTVKGGDYNYTF.

This clonotype was recorded only once. The chain is built from TRBV7-6 and TRBJ2-7; D possibly corresponds to TRBD2 (5 bases). Germline V gives CDR1 SGHVS, CDR2 FNYEAQ. This CDR3 region has 13 residues. The germline V and J ends were trimmed by 1 base and 6 bases, with 10 bases remaining between them. CDR3 protein: CASSLDLAREQYF. As DNA, the CDR3 is TGTGCCAGCAGCTTAGATCTAGCACGCGAGCAGTACTTC.

This rearrangement joins TRBV18 to TRBJ2-3; D possibly corresponds to TRBD1 (5 bases). Germline CDR1 reads KGHSH; CDR2 reads LQKENI. The CDR3 is 13 amino acids. Trimming left V 3 bases short and J 4 bases short, with 8 bases between. As DNA, the CDR3 is TGTGCCAGCTCACCGGCAGGGTCAGATACGCAGTATTTT. This sequence encodes CASSPAGSDTQYF.

This rearrangement joins TRBV14 to TRBJ2-3; D is perhaps TRBD2 (7 bases). V was pared by 0 bases and J by 6 bases, with 13 bases between. Germline CDR1 SGHDN, CDR2 FVKESK. The CDR3 is 15 amino acids. CDR3 nucleotide sequence: TGTGCCAGCAGCCAAGATGGGGGGGCGGTTGATACGCAGTATTTT. Translation gives CASSQDGGAVDTQYF.

This sequence joins TRBV7-9 and TRBJ1-1; no reliable D call. Germline V lookup: CDR1 SEHNR, CDR2 FQNEAQ (reference sequence). The CDR3 sequence is 13 residues long. V was pared by 2 bases and J by 7 bases, with 11 bases between. CDR3 loop: CASSLYGVDEAFF. The CDR3 coding sequence is TGTGCCAGCAGCTTATACGGGGTAGATGAAGCTTTCTTT.

V gene TRBV6-1 combines with J gene TRBJ2-7; D is ambiguous. The CDR3 is 12 residues long. CDR1 MNHNS and CDR2 SASEGT come from the germline V gene. The V and J ends lost 3 bases and 2 bases respectively, with 5 bases between them. This chain's CDR3 is CASSESTYEQYF. DNA for the CDR3: TGTGCCAGCAGTGAGAGTACCTACGAGCAGTACTTC.

The chain recombines TRBV6-5 with TRBJ2-7; the D gene could be TRBD1 or TRBD2 (6 bases each). CDR1 is MNHEY and CDR2 is SVGAGI in the germline V gene. Trimming removed 6 bases from V and 4 bases from J, with 16 bases in between. The CDR3 spans 14 residues. This CDR3 reads CASRRLEGEYEQYF. Here the CDR3 DNA reads TGTGCCAGCAGACGACTAGAGGGGGAGTACGAGCAGTACTTC.

This clonotype was recorded once. The V call is TRBV21-1, the J call TRBJ2-5; TRBD1, the table's D call, lacks a check against the DNA. TRBV21-1 is termed a pseudogene. The CDR3 consists of 15 residues. This chain's CDR3 is CASTKGTVSSRAQYF. The CDR3 coding sequence is TGTGCCAGCACTAAAGGGACAGTCTCTTCGAGGGCCCAGTACTTC.

V is TRBV7-2 and J is TRBJ2-3; D is unresolved. The CDR3 contains 14 residues. V was trimmed by 6 bases and J by 2 bases, leaving 12 bases between them. CDR1 and CDR2 from the germline V gene are SGHTA and FQGNSA. The CDR3 coding sequence is TGTGCCAGCAGTTACCCGGGCCTCACAGATACGCAGTATTTT. It codes for CASSYPGLTDTQYF.

By share of the sample, this clonotype is medium-sized. The genes are TRBV29-1 and TRBJ1-5; D is perhaps TRBD1 (6 bases). The CDR3 consists of 15 residues. Germline V gene lookup returns CDR1 SQVTM and CDR2 ANQGSEA. V shed 7 bases and J shed 2 bases, with 18 bases lying between them. Here the CDR3 reads CSESGAEIRNQPQHF. The CDR3 bases are TGCAGCGAATCGGGGGCGGAGATACGCAATCAGCCCCAGCATTTT. Drawing the rest from reference TRBV29-1 and TRBJ1-5, the complete variable domain is SAVISQKPSRDICQRGTSLTIQCQVDSQVTMMFWYRQQPGQSLTLIATANQGSEATYESGFVIDKFPISRPNLTFSTLTVSNMSPEDSSIYLCSESGAEIRNQPQHFGDGTRLSIL.

This clonotype was detected only a few times. The rearrangement uses TRBV6-1 and TRBJ1-2; 11 positions agree with TRBD1. Germline CDR1 reads MNHNS; CDR2 reads SASEGT. This CDR3 is 12 amino acids long. Trimming took 8 bases from V and 4 from J; bases not matched to a gene: 0. The CDR3 loop reads CASGTGGYGYTF. DNA of the CDR3: TGTGCCAGCGGGACAGGGGGCTATGGCTACACCTTC.

This clonotype was detected only a few times. DNA for the CDR3: TGTGCCAGCAGTTTGGGGGTCGGCTATGGCTACACCTTC. This translates into CASSLGVGYGYTF. This rearrangement joins TRBV12-3 or TRBV12-4 to TRBJ1-2; perhaps TRBD1 as D (5 bases). This CDR3 is built from 13 residues. The V gene lost 3 bases and the J gene lost 4 bases, with 9 bases spanning the gap.

This clonotype is medium-sized (0.01 to 0.1%) within its sample. The gene calls are TRBV12-3 or TRBV12-4 and TRBJ1-5; unclear D gene. The CDR3 spans 13 residues. V was trimmed by 1 base and J by 1 base, leaving 2 bases between them. CDR3 sequence: CASSLGSNQPQHF. The CDR3, as DNA: TGTGCCAGCAGTTTAGGCAGCAATCAGCCCCAGCATTTT.

This chain links TRBV7-9 with TRBJ2-1; D possibly corresponds to TRBD1 (6 bases). This CDR3 is 15 amino acids long. The ends were cut back, 6 bases at V and 4 bases at J, with 16 bases in the middle. In germline, CDR1 is SEHNR, CDR2 FQNEAQ (reference sequence). The CDR3 spells CASSHRDKPYNEQFF. The DNA of the CDR3 is TGTGCCAGCAGTCACCGGGACAAGCCATACAATGAGCAGTTCTTC.

V is TRBV6-2 or TRBV6-3 and J is TRBJ1-5, with 11 bases identical to TRBD1. The CDR3 totals 18 residues. The germline CDR1 and CDR2 sequences are MNHEY and SVGEGT. V gave up 2 bases and J gave up 0 bases; unmatched junction bases: 6. The CDR3 DNA is TGTGCCAGCAGTTACCCTGGACAGGGGGCGTATAGCAATCAGCCCCAGCATTTT. Amino acid sequence: CASSYPGQGAYSNQPQHF.

The sample holds a few counts of this clonotype. This sequence joins TRBV5-4 and TRBJ2-5, with 8 bases identical to TRBD2. Germline loops: CDR1 SGHNT, CDR2 YYREEE (reference sequence). V dropped 4 bases and J dropped 2; count of bases not matched to a gene: 7. CDR3 size: 15 residues. CDR3: CASSRSGGLQETQYF. As DNA, the CDR3 is TGTGCCAGCAGCCGCAGCGGGGGACTACAAGAGACCCAGTACTTC.

This clonotype was picked up a small number of times. The chain recombines TRBV6-2 or TRBV6-3 with TRBJ1-2; 9 nucleotides agree with TRBD1. Germline CDR1 reads MNHEY; CDR2 reads SVGEGT. This CDR3 has 15 residues. V dropped 5 bases and J dropped 2; count of bases not matched to a gene: 6. This CDR3 reads CASSGPGTGNYGYTF. The CDR3 bases are TGTGCCAGCAGTGGCCCCGGGACAGGGAACTATGGCTACACCTTC.

The rearrangement uses TRBV7-2 and TRBJ2-3; D unresolved. Trimming shortened V by 5 bases and J by 0 bases, and 12 bases separated the two germline ends. Germline V gene data show CDR1 as SGHTA and CDR2 as FQGNSA. The CDR3 loop spans 15 amino acids. Here the CDR3 DNA reads TGTGCCAGCAGCCCCTACGTGGCGAGCACAGATACGCAGTATTTT. Protein product: CASSPYVASTDTQYF.

This clonotype is medium-sized (0.01 to 0.1%). CDR3 amino acids: CSVTSESYNEQFF. The CDR3 DNA sequence: TGCAGCGTGACTAGTGAATCCTACAATGAGCAGTTCTTC. The V and J genes are TRBV29-1 and TRBJ2-1, with D possibly matching TRBD2 (6 bases). The CDR3 has 13 amino acids. Deletions cut 6 bases from V and 1 base from J, with 10 bases between. The germline CDR1 and CDR2 sequences are SQVTM and ANQGSEA.

Only a few counts were recorded for this clonotype. The chain recombines TRBV10-3 with TRBJ1-2; D remains ambiguous. The CDR3 loop spans 12 amino acids. The germline V gene has CDR1 ENHRY and CDR2 SYGVKD. The V gene lost 2 bases and the J gene lost 2 bases, with 3 bases spanning the gap. The CDR3 is CAISETNYGYTF. The CDR3, as DNA: TGTGCCATCAGTGAGACCAACTATGGCTACACCTTC.